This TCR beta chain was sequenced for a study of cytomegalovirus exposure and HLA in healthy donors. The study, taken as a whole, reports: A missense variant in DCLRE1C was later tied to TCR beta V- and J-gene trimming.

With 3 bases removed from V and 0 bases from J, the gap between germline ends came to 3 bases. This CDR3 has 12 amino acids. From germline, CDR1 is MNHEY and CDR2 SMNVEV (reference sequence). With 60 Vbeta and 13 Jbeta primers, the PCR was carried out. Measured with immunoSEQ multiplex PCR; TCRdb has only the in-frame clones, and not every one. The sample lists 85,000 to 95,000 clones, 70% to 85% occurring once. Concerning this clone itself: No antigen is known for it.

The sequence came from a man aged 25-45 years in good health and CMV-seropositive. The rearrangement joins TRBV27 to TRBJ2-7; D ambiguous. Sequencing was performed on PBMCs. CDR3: CASSFFSYEQYF. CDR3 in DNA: TGTGCCAGCAGTTTCTTCTCCTACGAGCAGTACTTC.